The sequence of this T cell receptor (beta chain) was determined in a study of cytomegalovirus exposure and HLA in healthy donors. Background on the study: Caucasian-associated ancestry cluster membership applied to about 77% of approximately 400 genotyped donors. Study-level findings and limits: The study designated 164 TCR beta chains cytomegalovirus-associated.

PCR primers comprised 60 Vbeta and 13 Jbeta primers. TCRdb keeps only in-frame clones here, not all; method: immunoSEQ multiplex PCR. The sample gives around 100,000 clones, roughly three quarters of which show up once; under 4.5% is in the top ten. Germline V gene lookup returns CDR1 LNHNV and CDR2 YYDKDF (reference sequence). The CDR3 covers 15 residues. The germline V and J ends were trimmed by 0 bases and 3 bases, with 9 bases remaining between them. As concerns this clone: No antigen is known for it.

The chain has TRBV15 and TRBJ1-5; D is undetermined. Material: PBMCs. The TCR originated in a woman aged 45-65 years in good health and CMV-seropositive. CDR3 amino acids: CATSRDYTANQPQHF. The CDR3 DNA is TGTGCCACCAGCAGAGATTACACAGCCAATCAGCCCCAGCATTTT.